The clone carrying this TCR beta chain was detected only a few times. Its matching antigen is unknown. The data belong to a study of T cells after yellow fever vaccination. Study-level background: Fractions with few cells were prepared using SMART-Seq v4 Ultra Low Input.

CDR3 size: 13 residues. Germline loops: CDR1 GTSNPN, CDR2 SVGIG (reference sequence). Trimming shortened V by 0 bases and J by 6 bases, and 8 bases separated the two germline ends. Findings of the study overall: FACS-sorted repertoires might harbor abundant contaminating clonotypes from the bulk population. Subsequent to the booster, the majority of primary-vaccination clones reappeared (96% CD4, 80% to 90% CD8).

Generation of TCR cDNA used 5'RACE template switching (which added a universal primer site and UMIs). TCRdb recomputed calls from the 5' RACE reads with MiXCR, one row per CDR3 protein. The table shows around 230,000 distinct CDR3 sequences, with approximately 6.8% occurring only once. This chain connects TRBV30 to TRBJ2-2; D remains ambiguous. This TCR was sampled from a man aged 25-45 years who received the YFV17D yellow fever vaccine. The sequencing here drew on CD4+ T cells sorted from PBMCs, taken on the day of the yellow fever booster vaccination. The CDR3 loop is CAWSVRGAGELFF. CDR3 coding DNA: TGTGCCTGGAGTGTAAGAGGTGCCGGGGAGCTGTTTTTT.